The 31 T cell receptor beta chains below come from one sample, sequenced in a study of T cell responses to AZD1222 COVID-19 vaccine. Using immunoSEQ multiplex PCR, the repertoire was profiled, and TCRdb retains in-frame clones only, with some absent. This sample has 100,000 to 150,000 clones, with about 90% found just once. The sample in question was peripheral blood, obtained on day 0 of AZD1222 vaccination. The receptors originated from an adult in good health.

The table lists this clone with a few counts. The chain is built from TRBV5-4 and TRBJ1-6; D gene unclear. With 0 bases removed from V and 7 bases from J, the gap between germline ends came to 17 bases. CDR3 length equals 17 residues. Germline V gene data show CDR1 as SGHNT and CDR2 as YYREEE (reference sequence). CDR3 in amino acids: CASSLGRGRDWNSPLHF. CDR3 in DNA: TGTGCCAGCAGCTTGGGGCGGGGTCGAGATTGGAATTCACCCCTCCACTTT.

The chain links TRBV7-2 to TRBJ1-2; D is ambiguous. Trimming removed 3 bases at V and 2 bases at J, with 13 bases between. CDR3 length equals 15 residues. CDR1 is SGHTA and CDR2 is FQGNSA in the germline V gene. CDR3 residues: CASSFGPSGNYGYTF. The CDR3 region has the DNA TGTGCCAGCAGCTTCGGGCCCTCAGGAAACTATGGCTACACCTTC.

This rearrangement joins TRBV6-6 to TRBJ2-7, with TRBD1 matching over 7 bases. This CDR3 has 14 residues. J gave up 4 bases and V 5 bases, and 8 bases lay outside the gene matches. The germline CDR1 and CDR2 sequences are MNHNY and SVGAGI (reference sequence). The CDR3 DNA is TGTGCCAGCAGTCCCCGGGACAGAGCTTACGAGCAGTACTTC. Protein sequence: CASSPRDRAYEQYF.

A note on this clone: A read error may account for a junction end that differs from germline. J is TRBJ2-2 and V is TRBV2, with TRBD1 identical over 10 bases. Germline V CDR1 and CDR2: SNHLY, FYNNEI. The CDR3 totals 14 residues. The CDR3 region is CARGGQGVTGELFF. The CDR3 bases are TGCGCCCGAGGAGGACAGGGGGTCACCGGGGAGCTGTTTTTT.

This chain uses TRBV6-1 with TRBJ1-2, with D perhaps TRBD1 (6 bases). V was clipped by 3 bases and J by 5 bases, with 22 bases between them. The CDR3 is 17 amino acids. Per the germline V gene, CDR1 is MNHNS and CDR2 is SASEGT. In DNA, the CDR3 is TGTGCCAGCAGTGACACGCCGGGAGGGGGGAAGCGGTATGGCTACACCTTC. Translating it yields CASSDTPGGGKRYGYTF.

The CDR3 sequence: CSVVHSNYGYTF. The CDR3 DNA is TGCAGCGTCGTTCATTCGAACTATGGCTACACCTTC. The genes are TRBV29-1 and TRBJ1-2; D remains unclear. Trimming took off 6 bases at V and 2 bases at J, with 10 bases between the two ends. In germline, CDR1 is SQVTM, CDR2 ANQGSEA. CDR3 length: 12 residues. Variable domain in full (rest from reference TRBV29-1 and TRBJ1-2): SAVISQKPSRDICQRGTSLTIQCQVDSQVTMMFWYRQQPGQSLTLIATANQGSEATYESGFVIDKFPISRPNLTFSTLTVSNMSPEDSSIYLCSVVHSNYGYTFGSGTRLTVV.

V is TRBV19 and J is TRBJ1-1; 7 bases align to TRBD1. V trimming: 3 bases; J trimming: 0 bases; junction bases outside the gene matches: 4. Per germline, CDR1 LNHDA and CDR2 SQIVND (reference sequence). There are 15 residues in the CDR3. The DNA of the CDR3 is TGTGCCAGTAGTATCGCCGGGACAGTGAACACTGAAGCTTTCTTT. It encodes CASSIAGTVNTEAFF.

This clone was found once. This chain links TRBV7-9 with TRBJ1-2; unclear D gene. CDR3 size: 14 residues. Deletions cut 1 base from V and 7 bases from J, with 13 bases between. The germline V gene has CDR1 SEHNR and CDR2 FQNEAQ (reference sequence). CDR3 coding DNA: TGTGCCAGCAGCTTAGTCCCAGGCACGGGTGGCTACACCTTC. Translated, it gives CASSLVPGTGGYTF.

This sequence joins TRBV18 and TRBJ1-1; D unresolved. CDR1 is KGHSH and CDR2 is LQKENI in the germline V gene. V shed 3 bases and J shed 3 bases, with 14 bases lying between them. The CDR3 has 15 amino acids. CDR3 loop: CASSPRRFKDTEAFF. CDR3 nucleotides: TGTGCCAGCTCACCGAGACGTTTCAAGGACACTGAAGCTTTCTTT.

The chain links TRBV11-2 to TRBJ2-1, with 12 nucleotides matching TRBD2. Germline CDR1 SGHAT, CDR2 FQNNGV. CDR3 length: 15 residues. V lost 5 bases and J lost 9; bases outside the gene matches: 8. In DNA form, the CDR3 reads TGTGCCAGCAGCCACCCCGGGACTAGCGGGCGTGAGCAGTTCTTC. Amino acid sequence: CASSHPGTSGREQFF.

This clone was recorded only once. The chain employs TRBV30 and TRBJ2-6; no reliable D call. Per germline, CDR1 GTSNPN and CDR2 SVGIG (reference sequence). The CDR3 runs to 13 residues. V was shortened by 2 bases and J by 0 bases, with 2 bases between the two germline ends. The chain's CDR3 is CAWSFSGANVLTF. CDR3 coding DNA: TGTGCCTGGAGTTTCTCTGGGGCCAACGTCCTGACTTTC.

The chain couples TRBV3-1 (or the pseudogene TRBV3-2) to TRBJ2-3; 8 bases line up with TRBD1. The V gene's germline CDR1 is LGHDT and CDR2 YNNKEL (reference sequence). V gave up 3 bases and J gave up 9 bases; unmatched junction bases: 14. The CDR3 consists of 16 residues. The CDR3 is CASSQNSGQGVDTQYF. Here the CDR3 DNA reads TGTGCCAGCAGCCAGAACTCCGGACAGGGCGTGGACACGCAGTATTTT.

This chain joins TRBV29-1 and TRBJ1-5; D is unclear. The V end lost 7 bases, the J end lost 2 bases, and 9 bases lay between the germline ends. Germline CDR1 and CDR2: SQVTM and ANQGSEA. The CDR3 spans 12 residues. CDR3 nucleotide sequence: TGCAGCGCCCTAATGGGCAATCAGCCCCAGCATTTT. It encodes CSALMGNQPQHF.

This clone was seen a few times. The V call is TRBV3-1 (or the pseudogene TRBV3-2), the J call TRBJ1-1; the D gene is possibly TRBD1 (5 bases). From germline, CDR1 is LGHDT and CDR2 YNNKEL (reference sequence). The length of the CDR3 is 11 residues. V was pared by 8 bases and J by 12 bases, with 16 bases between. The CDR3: CASSGGVGSFF. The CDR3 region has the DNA TGTGCCAGCTCCGGGGGGGTTGGGTCTTTCTTT.

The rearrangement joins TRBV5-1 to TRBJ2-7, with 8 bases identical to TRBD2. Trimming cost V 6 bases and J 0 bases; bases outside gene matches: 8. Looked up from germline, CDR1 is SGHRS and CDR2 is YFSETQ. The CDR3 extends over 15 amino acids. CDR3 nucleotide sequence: TGCGCCAGCAACATTCTTGCGGGAGGCTCCTACGAGCAGTACTTC. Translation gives CASNILAGGSYEQYF.

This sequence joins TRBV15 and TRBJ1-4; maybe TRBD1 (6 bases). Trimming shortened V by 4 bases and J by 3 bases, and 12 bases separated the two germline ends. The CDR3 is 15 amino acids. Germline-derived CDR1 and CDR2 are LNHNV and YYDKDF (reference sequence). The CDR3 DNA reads TGTGCCACCAGCAAACAGGGTTTATCTAATGAAAAACTGTTTTTT. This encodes CATSKQGLSNEKLFF.

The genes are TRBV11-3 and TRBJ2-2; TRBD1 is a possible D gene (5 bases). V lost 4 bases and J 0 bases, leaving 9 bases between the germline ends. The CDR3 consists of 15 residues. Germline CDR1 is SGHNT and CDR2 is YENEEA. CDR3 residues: CASSSPTANTGELFF. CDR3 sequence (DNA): TGTGCCAGCAGCTCTCCGACAGCGAACACCGGGGAGCTGTTTTTT.

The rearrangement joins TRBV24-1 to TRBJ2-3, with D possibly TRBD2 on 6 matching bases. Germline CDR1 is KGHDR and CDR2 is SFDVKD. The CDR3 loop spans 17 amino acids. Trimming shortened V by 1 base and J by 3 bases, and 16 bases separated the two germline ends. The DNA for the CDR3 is TGTGCCACCAGTGATTTCAGGGCGGGATGGGGTACAGATACGCAGTATTTT. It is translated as CATSDFRAGWGTDTQYF.

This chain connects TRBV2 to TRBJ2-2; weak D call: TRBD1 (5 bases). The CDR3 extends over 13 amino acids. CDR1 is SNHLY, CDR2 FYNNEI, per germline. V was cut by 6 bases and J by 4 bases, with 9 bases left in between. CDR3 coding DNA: TGTGCCAGCAGGACAGCATCCACCGGGGAGCTGTTTTTT. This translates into CASRTASTGELFF.

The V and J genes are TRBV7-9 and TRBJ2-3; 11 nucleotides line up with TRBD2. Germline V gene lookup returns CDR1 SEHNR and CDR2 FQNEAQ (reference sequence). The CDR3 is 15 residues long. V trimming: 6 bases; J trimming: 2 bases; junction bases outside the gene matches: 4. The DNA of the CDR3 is TGTGCCAGCAGACGACTAGCGGGGTTCACAGATACGCAGTATTTT. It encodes CASRRLAGFTDTQYF.

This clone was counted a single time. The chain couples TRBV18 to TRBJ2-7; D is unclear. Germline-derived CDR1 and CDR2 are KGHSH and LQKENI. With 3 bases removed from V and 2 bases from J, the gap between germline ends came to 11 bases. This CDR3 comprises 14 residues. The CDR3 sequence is CASSPDLGTYEQYF. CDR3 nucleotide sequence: TGTGCCAGCTCACCCGATCTAGGGACCTACGAGCAGTACTTC.

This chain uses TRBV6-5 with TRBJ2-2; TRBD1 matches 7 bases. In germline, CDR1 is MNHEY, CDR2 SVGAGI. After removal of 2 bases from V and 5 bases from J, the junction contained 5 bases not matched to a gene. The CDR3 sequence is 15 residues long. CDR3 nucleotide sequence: TGTGCCAGCAGTTACGGACAGGTTTTGACCGGGGAGCTGTTTTTT. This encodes CASSYGQVLTGELFF.

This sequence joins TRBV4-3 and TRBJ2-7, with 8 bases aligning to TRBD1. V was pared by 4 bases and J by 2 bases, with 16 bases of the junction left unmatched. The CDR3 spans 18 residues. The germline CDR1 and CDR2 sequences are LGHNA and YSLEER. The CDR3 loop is CASSLWTVHTGGTYEQYF. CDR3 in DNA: TGCGCCAGCAGCCTTTGGACCGTACATACAGGGGGGACCTACGAGCAGTACTTC.

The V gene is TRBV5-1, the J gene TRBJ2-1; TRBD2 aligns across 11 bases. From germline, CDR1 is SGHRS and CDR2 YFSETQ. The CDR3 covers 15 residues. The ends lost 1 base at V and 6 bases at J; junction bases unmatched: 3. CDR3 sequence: CASSLFTSGGNEQFF. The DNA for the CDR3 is TGCGCCAGCAGCTTGTTTACTAGCGGGGGCAATGAGCAGTTCTTC.

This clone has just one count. The CDR3 loop reads CASSYAGVRGNSPLHF. The DNA of the CDR3 is TGTGCCAGCAGTTATGCGGGGGTAAGGGGTAATTCACCCCTCCACTTT. V gene TRBV6-5 combines with J gene TRBJ1-6, with TRBD1 as a possible D gene (5 bases). The V and J ends lost 3 bases and 6 bases respectively, with 15 bases between them. Per germline, CDR1 MNHEY and CDR2 SVGAGI. This CDR3 region has 16 residues.

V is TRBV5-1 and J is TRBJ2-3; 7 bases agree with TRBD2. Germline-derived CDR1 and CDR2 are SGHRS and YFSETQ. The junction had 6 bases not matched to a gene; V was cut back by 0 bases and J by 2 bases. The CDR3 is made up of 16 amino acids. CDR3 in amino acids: CASSLDLADPTDTQYF. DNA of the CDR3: TGCGCCAGCAGCTTGGACCTAGCGGACCCCACAGATACGCAGTATTTT.

DNA for the CDR3: TGTGCCAGTAGTATCCGGACAGGGCGACCCTACGAGCAGTACTTC. Protein sequence: CASSIRTGRPYEQYF. This chain joins TRBV19 and TRBJ2-7; 8 bases map to TRBD1. The CDR3 has 15 amino acids. Germline assignment: CDR1 LNHDA and CDR2 SQIVND (reference sequence). V was pared by 3 bases and J by 2 bases, with 6 bases of the junction left unmatched.

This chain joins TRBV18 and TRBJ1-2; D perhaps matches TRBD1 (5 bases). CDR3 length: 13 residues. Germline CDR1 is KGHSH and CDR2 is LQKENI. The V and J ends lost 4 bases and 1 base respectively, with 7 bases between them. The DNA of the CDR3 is TGTGCCAGCTCACAGACAGATAACTATGGCTACACCTTC. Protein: CASSQTDNYGYTF.

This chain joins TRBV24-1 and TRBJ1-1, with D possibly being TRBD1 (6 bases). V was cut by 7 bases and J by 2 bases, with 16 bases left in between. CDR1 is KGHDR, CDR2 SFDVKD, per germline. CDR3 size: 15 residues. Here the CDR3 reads CATSASGAYNTEAFF. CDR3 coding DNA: TGTGCCACCAGCGCGTCGGGGGCGTATAACACTGAAGCTTTCTTT.

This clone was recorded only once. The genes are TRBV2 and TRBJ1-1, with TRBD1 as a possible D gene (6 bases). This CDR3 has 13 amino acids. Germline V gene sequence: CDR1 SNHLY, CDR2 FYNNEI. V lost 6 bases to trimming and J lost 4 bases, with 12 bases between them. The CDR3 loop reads CASRRSTGTEAFF. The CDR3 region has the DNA TGTGCCAGCAGGAGATCGACAGGCACTGAAGCTTTCTTT.

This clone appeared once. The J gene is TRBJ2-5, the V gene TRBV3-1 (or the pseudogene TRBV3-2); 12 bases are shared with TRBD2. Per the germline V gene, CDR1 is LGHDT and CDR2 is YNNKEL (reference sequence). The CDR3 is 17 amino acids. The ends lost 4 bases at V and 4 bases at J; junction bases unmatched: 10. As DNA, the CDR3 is TGTGCCAGCAGCCCGAAACCGAAGGGACTAGCGGGAGAGACCCAGTACTTC. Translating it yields CASSPKPKGLAGETQYF.